Following are 27 T cell receptor beta chains from one sample sequenced in a study of PD-L1 blockade in urothelial cancer. As to time point: pretreatment peripheral blood. Method: immunoSEQ multiplex PCR; TCRdb's copy keeps in-frame clones and lacks some. The sample carries roughly 51,000 clones, approximately 86% recorded once. The sequencing here drew on PBMCs, taken around atezolizumab (anti-PD-L1) treatment. The receptors derive from a man aged 55 to 70 with urothelial cancer.

A word on this clone: Germline is not matched at one junction end, which may reflect a read error. The CDR3 DNA follows: TGTGCCAGCAGCTTTCGGCTAGCGACCTATAATGAGCAGTTCTTC. It translates to CASSFRLATYNEQFF. This chain links TRBV5-5 with TRBJ2-1, with D possibly being TRBD2 (6 bases). Germline V gives CDR1 SGHKS, CDR2 YYEKEE (reference sequence). This CDR3 has 15 residues.

This clone was seen only once. The rearrangement links TRBV10-3 to TRBJ1-1, with D uncertain. Germline-derived CDR1 and CDR2 are ENHRY and SYGVKD. Trimming removed 0 bases at V and 1 base at J, with 18 bases between. The CDR3 length is 18 residues. The CDR3 spells CAISESRVLGRSNTEAFF. DNA of the CDR3: TGTGCCATCAGTGAGTCGAGGGTACTAGGACGCTCGAACACTGAAGCTTTCTTT.

The CDR3 here is CASSARPGLAGSDTQYF. For the CDR3, the DNA is TGTGCCAGCAGCGCCCGACCGGGACTAGCGGGATCAGATACGCAGTATTTT. The chain carries TRBV9 and TRBJ2-3; 13 bases map to TRBD2. The CDR3 is 17 residues long. Germline V gene sequence: CDR1 SGDLS, CDR2 YYNGEE. The J segment lost 4 bases and the V segment lost 3 bases, leaving 8 bases of the junction unmatched.

The rearrangement uses TRBV7-6 and TRBJ2-1, with 14 bases fitting TRBD2. This CDR3 has 19 residues. The ends lost 2 bases at V and 0 bases at J; junction bases unmatched: 6. The germline gives CDR1 SGHVS, CDR2 FNYEAQ. CDR3 sequence (DNA): TGTGCCAGCAGCTTAAGAGGGACTAGCGGGAGTAGCTCCTACAATGAGCAGTTCTTC. Translation gives CASSLRGTSGSSSYNEQFF.

This chain connects TRBV5-4 to TRBJ2-2; the match to TRBD2 covers 8 bases. CDR1 and CDR2 (germline): SGHNT, YYREEE (reference sequence). Trimming removed 1 base from V and 1 base from J; junction bases left unmatched: 6. This CDR3 has 17 amino acids. The DNA of the CDR3 is TGTGCCAGCAGCTTGAGGTCTAGCGGGTTGAACACCGGGGAGCTGTTTTTT. This codes for CASSLRSSGLNTGELFF.

The chain couples TRBV27 to TRBJ2-5, with TRBD1 as a possible D gene (5 bases). The germline V gene has CDR1 MNHEY and CDR2 SMNVEV (reference sequence). The CDR3 length is 13 residues. Deletions cut 3 bases from V and 4 bases from J, with 9 bases between. CDR3 bases: TGTGCCAGCAGTTTCCAGGGAAGAGAGACCCAGTACTTC. Protein product: CASSFQGRETQYF.

The chain combines TRBV7-9 with TRBJ2-7, with 11 bases identical to TRBD2. Germline CDR1 and CDR2: SEHNR and FQNEAQ (reference sequence). The CDR3 sequence is 17 residues long. J lost 3 bases, V lost 2 bases, and 9 bases had no gene match. The CDR3 reads CASSLFVLAGAHYEQYF. The CDR3 region has the DNA TGTGCCAGCAGCTTATTCGTACTAGCGGGGGCCCACTACGAGCAGTACTTC.

The gene calls are TRBV30 and TRBJ1-5; D gene ambiguous. Per germline, CDR1 GTSNPN and CDR2 SVGIG (reference sequence). V was pared by 3 bases and J by 6 bases, with 12 bases between. The CDR3 covers 13 residues. The CDR3 loop is CAWSGEGSQPQHF. CDR3 sequence (DNA): TGTGCCTGGAGCGGAGAGGGAAGTCAGCCCCAGCATTTT.

This chain joins TRBV19 and TRBJ2-7, with 7 bases fitting TRBD1. This CDR3 comprises 16 residues. The trim removed 3 bases at V and 0 bases at J, leaving 8 bases unmatched. The V gene's germline CDR1 is LNHDA and CDR2 SQIVND (reference sequence). This CDR3 reads CASSIPTGVTSYEQYF. CDR3 DNA: TGTGCCAGTAGTATTCCAACAGGGGTCACCTCCTACGAGCAGTACTTC. The full variable domain, with the rest looked up from reference TRBV19 and TRBJ2-7, is DGGITQSPKYLFRKEGQNVTLSCEQNLNHDAMYWYRQDPGQGLRLIYYSQIVNDFQKGDIAEGYSVSREKKESFPLTVTSAQKNPTAFYLCASSIPTGVTSYEQYFGPGTRLTVT.

The chain combines TRBV7-9 with TRBJ2-3; TRBD1 aligns across 9 bases. J gave up 7 bases and V 0 bases, and 8 bases lay outside the gene matches. The CDR3 totals 16 residues. From germline, CDR1 is SEHNR and CDR2 FQNEAQ (reference sequence). The CDR3 DNA reads as TGTGCCAGCAGCTTAGCGGGACAGGGTGTCATGAATACGCAGTATTTT. It specifies CASSLAGQGVMNTQYF.

The chain links TRBV4-1 to TRBJ2-6; 11 positions agree with TRBD2. CDR3 length: 18 amino acids. Germline trimming cut 2 bases from V and 4 bases from J; bases unmatched to any gene: 7. Germline-derived CDR1 and CDR2 are MGHRA and YSYEKL. DNA of the CDR3: TGCGCCAGCAGCCAACAACTAGCGGGAGATCCCGGGGCCAACGTCCTGACTTTC. It encodes CASSQQLAGDPGANVLTF.

The gene calls are TRBV19 and TRBJ2-5; 8 bases agree with TRBD2. The V gene's germline CDR1 is LNHDA and CDR2 SQIVND (reference sequence). J lost 4 bases, V lost 4 bases, and 5 bases had no gene match. This CDR3 has 14 amino acids. The CDR3 DNA is TGTGCCAGTAGTAGGCGGGAGGCCAGAGAGACCCAGTACTTC. Encoded protein: CASSRREARETQYF.

The chain is built from TRBV5-5 and TRBJ2-1; 14 bases are a match to TRBD2. Germline V gene data show CDR1 as SGHKS and CDR2 as YYEKEE (reference sequence). This CDR3 is 17 amino acids long. V lost 3 bases and J lost 10; bases outside the gene matches: 12. CDR3 nucleotides: TGTGCCAGCAGCTCGGACAGGGGACTAGCGGGAGCGTACGAGCAGTTCTTC. Amino acids: CASSSDRGLAGAYEQFF.

This clone was seen just once. V gene TRBV18 combines with J gene TRBJ2-2; D is undetermined. CDR3 length: 17 residues. Germline V gene data show CDR1 as KGHSH and CDR2 as LQKENI. Trimming stripped 1 base from V and 7 bases from J, with 19 bases between. The DNA of the CDR3 is TGTGCCAGCTCACCACTCTTTCTGGCTACAGTAATCGGGGAGCTGTTTTTT. It encodes CASSPLFLATVIGELFF.

The chain couples TRBV10-3 to TRBJ2-1, with 10 bases identical to TRBD2. The germline V gene encodes CDR1 ENHRY and CDR2 SYGVKD. This CDR3 has 17 residues. J was trimmed by 5 bases and V by 10 bases; bases with no gene match: 17. CDR3 coding DNA: TGTGCCACCGACAGTACCGGAGCGGGAGGGCCGAACAATGAGCAGTTCTTC. This codes for CATDSTGAGGPNNEQFF.

The chain is built from TRBV9 and TRBJ2-2; TRBD1 is a possible D gene (6 bases). The CDR3 runs to 14 residues. With 6 bases removed from V and 4 bases from J, the gap between germline ends came to 13 bases. Germline V gene lookup returns CDR1 SGDLS and CDR2 YYNGEE. The CDR3: CASTAGARTGELFF. CDR3 bases: TGTGCCAGCACGGCAGGGGCACGCACCGGGGAGCTGTTTTTT.

The chain is built from TRBV9 and TRBJ2-7; the match to TRBD1 covers 7 bases. Trimming removed 3 bases from V and 10 bases from J; junction bases left unmatched: 10. The CDR3 covers 13 residues. From germline, CDR1 is SGDLS and CDR2 YYNGEE. CDR3 in DNA: TGTGCCAGCAGCGGGGACAGTCGGTCCCTACAGTACTTC. It translates to CASSGDSRSLQYF. Full variable domain (remainder filled in from reference TRBV9 and TRBJ2-7): DSGVTQTPKHLITATGQRVTLRCSPRSGDLSVYWYQQSLDQGLQFLIQYYNGEERAKGNILERFSAQQFPDLHSELNLSSLELGDSALYFCASSGDSRSLQYFGPGTRLTVT.

CDR3 nucleotides: TGTGCCAGCAGCTTGGCACAGTTTACCTTCATGAACACTGAAGCTTTCTTT. Translated: CASSLAQFTFMNTEAFF. The chain recombines TRBV5-6 with TRBJ1-1; D ambiguous. CDR3 length equals 17 residues. Germline V CDR1 and CDR2: SGHDT, YYEEEE. With 0 bases removed from V and 0 bases from J, the gap between germline ends came to 15 bases.

This clone was counted once. The identical CDR3 is also encoded by other nucleotide sequences in the sample. The chain combines TRBV6-5 with TRBJ1-5; 8 bases are shared with TRBD1. From germline, CDR1 is MNHEY and CDR2 SVGAGI. CDR3 length: 15 amino acids. V shed 5 bases and J 1 base; nucleotides not matched to a gene: 4. CDR3 sequence (DNA): TGTGCCAGCAGTCCGGGACAGGCGAGCAATCAGCCCCAGCATTTT. Amino acids: CASSPGQASNQPQHF.

This clone was recorded a few times. V is TRBV30 and J is TRBJ1-1; 9 bases fit TRBD1. Losses at the gene ends were 2 bases for V and 5 bases for J; bases not matched to a gene: 3. CDR1 and CDR2 (germline): GTSNPN, SVGIG (reference sequence). The CDR3 runs to 13 residues. CDR3 nucleotide sequence: TGTGCCTGGAGTCGACAGGGGGGGACTGAAGCTTTCTTT. This translates into CAWSRQGGTEAFF.

V and J are TRBV7-3 and TRBJ2-1; weak D call: TRBD1 (6 bases). Germline CDR1 and CDR2: SGHTA and FQGTGA. The V gene lost 6 bases and the J gene lost 4 bases, with 10 bases spanning the gap. This CDR3 spans 13 amino acids. CDR3 protein: CASSKQGYNEQFF. As DNA, the CDR3 is TGTGCCAGCAGTAAACAGGGATACAATGAGCAGTTCTTC.

V gene TRBV5-1 combines with J gene TRBJ1-1; a possible D gene is TRBD1 (6 bases). V lost 2 bases and J 6 bases, leaving 11 bases between the germline ends. The CDR3 extends over 13 amino acids. CDR1 SGHRS and CDR2 YFSETQ come from the germline V gene. CDR3 bases: TGCGCCAGCAGCTTTGGGACATCTCCTGAAGCTTTCTTT. Translating it yields CASSFGTSPEAFF.

The chain links TRBV9 to TRBJ1-2; 9 bases line up with TRBD1. With V trimmed by 0 bases and J by 6 bases, 3 bases remained unmatched. Germline V gene sequence: CDR1 SGDLS, CDR2 YYNGEE. CDR3 length: 14 residues. The CDR3 DNA reads TGTGCCAGCAGCGTAGGACAGGGGGTTGATGGCTACACCTTC. Its translation: CASSVGQGVDGYTF. Variable domain in full (rest from reference TRBV9 and TRBJ1-2): DSGVTQTPKHLITATGQRVTLRCSPRSGDLSVYWYQQSLDQGLQFLIQYYNGEERAKGNILERFSAQQFPDLHSELNLSSLELGDSALYFCASSVGQGVDGYTFGSGTRLTVV.

The V and J genes are TRBV5-1 and TRBJ2-5; a possible D gene is TRBD1 (5 bases). The length of the CDR3 is 14 residues. Germline loops: CDR1 SGHRS, CDR2 YFSETQ. V was shortened by 0 bases and J by 2 bases, with 8 bases between the two germline ends. CDR3 in DNA: TGCGCCAGCAGCTTGGGCGCAGGGCAAGAGACCCAGTACTTC. This gives the protein CASSLGAGQETQYF. The entire variable domain, with the rest obtained from reference TRBV5-1 and TRBJ2-5, is as follows: KAGVTQTPRYLIKTRGQQVTLSCSPISGHRSVSWYQQTPGQGLQFLFEYFSETQRNKGNFPGRFSGRQFSNSRSEMNVSTLELGDSALYLCASSLGAGQETQYFGPGTRLLVL.

The chain couples TRBV29-1 to TRBJ2-1; 7 nucleotides agree with TRBD1. This CDR3 has 13 residues. V dropped 4 bases and J dropped 6; count of bases not matched to a gene: 6. The V gene's germline CDR1 is SQVTM and CDR2 ANQGSEA. The CDR3, as DNA: TGCAGCGTTGCGCTCTCAGGGGGCAATGAGCAGTTCTTC. Its protein is CSVALSGGNEQFF.

The DNA for the CDR3 is TGTGCCAGCAGCTTAGCTAGCGGAGATACGCAGTATTTT. Translation: CASSLASGDTQYF. The V and J genes are TRBV7-3 and TRBJ2-3; 7 bases agree with TRBD2. This CDR3 is built from 13 residues. Germline CDR1 is SGHTA and CDR2 is FQGTGA. J gave up 5 bases and V 2 bases, and 1 base lay outside the gene matches.

This clone was recorded only once. The genes are TRBV4-3 and TRBJ1-2; D is possibly TRBD1 (5 bases). Per germline, CDR1 LGHNA and CDR2 YSLEER. The ends were cut back, 1 base at V and 0 bases at J, with 12 bases in the middle. The CDR3 loop spans 16 amino acids. The chain's CDR3 is CASSQVKGISNYGYTF. In DNA, the CDR3 is TGCGCCAGCAGCCAAGTTAAGGGGATCTCTAACTATGGCTACACCTTC.